The 29 T cell receptor beta chains presented below share a single source sample, sequenced in a study of blood T cells in healthy people across ages (dated by TCRdb to the mid-2010s). Library preparation was by 5' RACE. Sequenced using an Illumina HiSeq 2500. A second PCR of roughly 7 to 11 cycles was performed with a sample-barcoded 5' primer and a J-beta primer mix. TCRdb took the public reads, trimmed them with fastp at Q25, ran MiXCR for clone calling and kept in-frame beta chains. When rows share a CDR3 protein, they turn into one entry using the most common DNA and genes. The sample includes about 650,000 distinct CDR3 sequences, with roughly 32% observed a single time. 15% of the sample is held by the ten biggest clonotypes. Sequenced sample: blood. The receptor set was obtained from a woman aged 80 or over in good health. Donor details come from another sample of the same person, matched by shared clones.

This clonotype was found a few times. This may come from a read error, since a much larger clone is one base off. The chain employs TRBV7-6 and TRBJ2-7, with D unresolved. The CDR3 spans 16 residues. Looked up from germline, CDR1 is SGHVS and CDR2 is FNYEAQ. CDR3 loop: CAGSHQSGRPYNEQYF. CDR3 in DNA: TGTGCCGGCAGCCATCAATCCGGCCGGCCCTACAATGAGCAGTACTTC.

This clonotype appeared a few times. The rearrangement uses TRBV20-1 and TRBJ1-1; D uncertain. The CDR3 extends over 11 amino acids. V was clipped by 3 bases and J by 6 bases, with 8 bases between them. The germline gives CDR1 DFQATT, CDR2 SNEGSKA (reference sequence). CDR3 residues: CSASVGAEAFF. The CDR3 bases are TGCAGTGCTAGTGTCGGCGCTGAAGCTTTCTTT.

The chain joins TRBV20-1 to TRBJ1-1; D gene ambiguous. Trimming shortened V by 5 bases and J by 0 bases, and 16 bases separated the two germline ends. The CDR3 spans 15 residues. CDR1 and CDR2 (germline): DFQATT, SNEGSKA (reference sequence). The CDR3 protein is CSASDIRWLNTEAFF. CDR3 nucleotides: TGCAGTGCTTCCGATATTCGGTGGTTGAACACTGAAGCTTTCTTT.

Comment on this clonotype: This may come from a read error, since a much larger clone is one base off. The V and J genes are TRBV20-1 and TRBJ1-2; D might be TRBD1 (6 bases). The CDR3 loop spans 15 amino acids. Germline CDR1 DFQATT, CDR2 SNEGSKA (reference sequence). The CDR3 is CIARPPGQLNYGYTF. The DNA for the CDR3 is TGCATTGCTAGGCCTCCGGGACAACTAAACTATGGCTACACCTTC.

This clonotype was picked up many times. The V gene is TRBV7-2, the J gene TRBJ2-7; no definite D call. The CDR3 spans 15 residues. With 3 bases removed from V and 0 bases from J, the gap between germline ends came to 12 bases. Germline CDR1 SGHTA, CDR2 FQGNSA. The DNA for the CDR3 is TGTGCCAGCAGCTTGCAGGTGTCGAGCTCCTACGAGCAGTACTTC. Encoded protein: CASSLQVSSSYEQYF.

This clonotype turned up a few times. Given a much more abundant clone one base away, this may be a read error. The V gene is TRBV24-1, the J gene TRBJ2-7, with D perhaps TRBD1 or TRBD2 (5 bases each). CDR3 length: 13 amino acids. The V and J ends lost 4 bases and 5 bases respectively, with 11 bases between them. Germline CDR1 reads KGHDR; CDR2 reads SFDVKD. CDR3 coding DNA: TGTGCCACCAGTGAGGGGGAAGGAGACGAGCAGTACTTC. Translating gives CATSEGEGDEQYF.

This clonotype was recorded at least ten times. The chain is built from TRBV7-9 and TRBJ2-3, with 10 bases identical to TRBD2. Trimming cost V 0 bases and J 3 bases; bases outside gene matches: 3. The CDR3 is made up of 16 amino acids. Germline V lookup: CDR1 SEHNR, CDR2 FQNEAQ (reference sequence). The CDR3 loop is CASSLAPAGGTDTQYF. CDR3 DNA: TGTGCCAGCAGCTTAGCGCCAGCGGGGGGGACAGATACGCAGTATTTT.

The chain recombines TRBV28 with TRBJ1-2; D may be TRBD1 (5 bases). CDR1 MDHEN and CDR2 SYDVKM come from the germline V gene. CDR3 length equals 18 residues. V lost 5 bases, J lost 4 bases, and 26 bases lay in between. The CDR3 DNA sequence: TGTGCCAGCAGTGAGCAAACCTTCGACGGGGCGCGGGGCTATGGCTACACCTTC. It specifies CASSEQTFDGARGYGYTF.

V gene TRBV12-3 or TRBV12-4 combines with J gene TRBJ2-3; D is unresolved. The CDR3 loop spans 15 amino acids. Trimming removed 3 bases at V and 0 bases at J, with 10 bases between. The CDR3 DNA is TGTGCCAGCAGTTTCGGCAGAGTGAGCACAGATACGCAGTATTTT. Translation gives CASSFGRVSTDTQYF.

The chain is built from TRBV7-2 and TRBJ1-2; 12 nucleotides align to TRBD1. CDR3 length equals 13 residues. Germline assignment: CDR1 SGHTA and CDR2 FQGNSA. Germline trimming cut 3 bases from V and 12 bases from J; bases unmatched to any gene: 5. This CDR3 is CASSFTGQGANTF. The CDR3 DNA reads TGTGCCAGCAGCTTCACGGGACAGGGGGCCAACACCTTC.

This clonotype was recorded many times. V gene TRBV5-1 combines with J gene TRBJ2-1, with 9 bases fitting TRBD1. The CDR3 covers 15 residues. Per the germline V gene, CDR1 is SGHRS and CDR2 is YFSETQ. The J segment lost 8 bases and the V segment lost 1 base, leaving 7 bases of the junction unmatched. CDR3 in amino acids: CASSLIGQGTHEQFF. The DNA of the CDR3 is TGCGCCAGCAGCTTGATAGGACAGGGGACCCATGAGCAGTTCTTC.

This clonotype was observed a handful of times. This chain uses TRBV20-1 with TRBJ2-6; tentative D call: TRBD2 (5 bases). The germline CDR1 and CDR2 sequences are DFQATT and SNEGSKA (reference sequence). Trimming pared 0 bases from V and 0 bases from J, leaving 15 bases between. The CDR3 covers 18 residues. In nucleotides, the CDR3 is TGCAGTGCTAGAGATCGCGGGCGTGCGGGCTCTGGGGCCAACGTCCTGACTTTC. Residues: CSARDRGRAGSGANVLTF.

This clonotype was found many times. V usage is TRBV9 and J usage is TRBJ2-3; 7 nucleotides agree with TRBD2. The CDR3 extends over 15 amino acids. The V and J ends lost 3 bases and 1 base, in that order; junction bases with no gene match: 5. Germline assignment: CDR1 SGDLS and CDR2 YYNGEE. For the CDR3, the DNA is TGTGCCAGCAGCGCGACTAGCCCAGGCACAGATACGCAGTATTTT. This sequence encodes CASSATSPGTDTQYF.

A word on this clonotype: Just one base apart from a much larger clone, this may be a read error. V and J are TRBV7-9 and TRBJ1-2; the D gene is possibly TRBD1 (6 bases). CDR3 length: 13 amino acids. V dropped 3 bases and J dropped 10 bases, with 15 bases sitting between them. Germline V CDR1 and CDR2: SEHNR, FQNEAQ (reference sequence). The CDR3 bases are TGTGCCAGCAGCTTTACCGACAGGCACGACTACACCTTC. Translating it yields CASSFTDRHDYTF.

This clonotype was seen more than once but under ten times. V usage is TRBV3-1 and J usage is TRBJ2-2; D gene unclear. Germline V lookup: CDR1 LGHDT, CDR2 YNNKEL (reference sequence). V lost 0 bases and J lost 3, with 2 bases in between. The CDR3 totals 13 residues. CDR3 protein: CASSQEYTGELFF. The CDR3 coding sequence is TGTGCCAGCAGCCAAGAGTACACCGGGGAGCTGTTTTTT.

This clonotype was found many times. The chain links TRBV7-8 to TRBJ1-5; weak D call: TRBD1 (5 bases). V was shortened by 5 bases and J by 6 bases, with 20 bases between the two germline ends. Germline CDR1 SGHVS, CDR2 FQNEAQ. This CDR3 region has 16 residues. The CDR3 DNA is TGTGCCAGCAGCCCTACCGGGGCAGGGTTTGGTCAGCCCCAGCATTTT. Translating it yields CASSPTGAGFGQPQHF. Looking up the rest from reference TRBV7-8 and TRBJ1-5 gives the full variable domain: GAGVSQSPRYKVAKRGQDVALRCDPISGHVSLFWYQQALGQGPEFLTYFQNEAQLDKSGLPSDRFFAERPEGSVSTLKIQRTQQEDSAVYLCASSPTGAGFGQPQHFGDGTRLSIL.

This clonotype was counted only a few times. This may arise from a read error, as a much more abundant clone is one base away. The rearrangement links TRBV6-5 to TRBJ2-7; TRBD1 agrees at 9 bases. V lost 7 bases and J lost 2; bases outside the gene matches: 9. Per the germline V gene, CDR1 is MNHEY and CDR2 is SVGAGI. This CDR3 comprises 15 residues. DNA of the CDR3: TGTGCCAGCACCTTGGCGGGACAGGGCGCCTACGAGCAGTACTTC. This translates into CASTLAGQGAYEQYF.

V usage is TRBV4-1 and J usage is TRBJ2-5; the D gene is possibly TRBD2 (5 bases). The CDR3 contains 16 residues. V lost 4 bases to trimming and J lost 11 bases, with 26 bases between them. Germline V gene sequence: CDR1 MGHRA, CDR2 YSYEKL. The CDR3 DNA follows: TGCGCCAGCAGCCGCGAAATAATAGCGCTTACCTACAAGCAGTACTTC. Its protein product is CASSREIIALTYKQYF.

Regarding this clonotype: The junction shows a germline mismatch at one end, possibly a read error. The J gene is TRBJ2-7, the V gene TRBV6-1; D call uncertain. This CDR3 comprises 10 residues. From germline, CDR1 is MNHNS and CDR2 SASEGT. CDR3 in DNA: TGTGCCAGCATCTCCTACAAGCAGTACTTC. Translation: CASISYKQYF.

This clonotype was seen ten or more times. The genes are TRBV4-1 and TRBJ1-2; D is unclear. Germline-derived CDR1 and CDR2 are MGHRA and YSYEKL. V was cut by 3 bases and J by 4 bases, with 15 bases left in between. The CDR3 totals 15 residues. The CDR3 reads CASSQIGLRGYGYTF. The CDR3 nucleotides are TGCGCCAGCAGCCAGATAGGACTGCGGGGCTATGGCTACACCTTC.

This clonotype was found a few times. A much larger clone lies a single base off, so this may be a read error. V is TRBV3-1 and J is TRBJ2-5; D might be TRBD1 or TRBD2, each matching 5 bases. Germline V gives CDR1 LGHDT, CDR2 YNNKEL (reference sequence). This CDR3 contains 15 residues. Between the trimmed V and J ends, which lost 0 bases and 11 bases, there was a span of 19 bases. The CDR3 sequence is CASSQESWGNNEQYF. The CDR3 bases are TGTGCCAGCAGCCAAGAAAGTTGGGGGAACAATGAGCAGTACTTC.

This clonotype was detected many times. The rearrangement uses TRBV4-3 and TRBJ2-1, with a tentative D call TRBD2 (6 bases). V was pared by 0 bases and J by 6 bases, with 15 bases between. CDR1 is LGHNA and CDR2 is YSLEER in the germline V gene. The CDR3 is 16 residues long. Here the CDR3 reads CASSQDRGTGVNEQFF. The CDR3 nucleotides are TGCGCCAGCAGCCAAGATCGGGGGACGGGGGTCAATGAGCAGTTCTTC.

In its sample, this clonotype was seen a few times. This may arise from a read error, as a much more abundant clone is one base away. The chain combines TRBV15 with TRBJ2-1; TRBD1 matches 7 bases. The DNA end is a closer match to TRBJ2-7, so the J assignment may be wrong. Germline V gene sequence: CDR1 LNHNV, CDR2 YYDKDF (reference sequence). This CDR3 is built from 15 residues. The CDR3 region has the DNA TGTGCCACCAGCAGGGGACAGACCAAAAGTAATGAGCAGTACTTC. Protein: CATSRGQTKSNEQYF.

This clonotype was picked up many times. The DNA of the CDR3 is TGTGCCAGCAGTTTGAGGCGGATACAGGCCCAAGAGACCCAGTACTTC. Its translation: CASSLRRIQAQETQYF. The chain couples TRBV6-6 to TRBJ2-5; a possible D gene is TRBD1 (5 bases). Germline assignment: CDR1 MNHNY and CDR2 SVGAGI (reference sequence). The V end was cut by 4 bases, the J end by 1 base, with 16 bases between. The CDR3 runs 16 residues.

The chain combines TRBV5-1 with TRBJ1-6, with 8 bases identical to TRBD1. The CDR3 has 16 amino acids. The ends lost 1 base at V and 7 bases at J; junction bases unmatched: 7. The germline V gene encodes CDR1 SGHRS and CDR2 YFSETQ. The CDR3 sequence is CASSLLPGGSNSPLHF. In DNA, the CDR3 is TGCGCCAGCAGCTTGCTGCCAGGGGGCTCCAATTCACCCCTCCACTTT.

A few counts support this clonotype. The chain employs TRBV7-2 and TRBJ2-5; D assignment may be TRBD1 or TRBD2 (5 bases each). Germline V gene lookup returns CDR1 SGHTA and CDR2 FQGNSA. With 5 bases removed from V and 5 bases from J, the gap between germline ends came to 21 bases. The CDR3 runs 16 residues. The DNA for the CDR3 is TGTGCCAGCAGCCCAGAGGGGTTCTCAAAGGGGGAGACCCAGTACTTC. This encodes CASSPEGFSKGETQYF.

The rearrangement uses TRBV12-3 or TRBV12-4 and TRBJ2-5; 7 bases are a match to TRBD2. The CDR3 has 14 amino acids. V shed 6 bases, J shed 5 bases, and the junction held 9 bases outside the gene matches. The CDR3 sequence is CASSRGEGVETQYF. The CDR3 DNA reads TGTGCCAGCAGCCGCGGGGAGGGAGTGGAGACCCAGTACTTC.

A few counts support this clonotype. This sequence joins TRBV6-6 and TRBJ1-6; 9 nucleotides agree with TRBD1. Trimming at V came to 9 bases and at J to 10 bases, leaving 4 bases not matched to a gene. This CDR3 has 12 amino acids. The V gene's germline CDR1 is MNHNY and CDR2 SVGAGI (reference sequence). The CDR3 region is CASGQGNSPLHF. CDR3 sequence (DNA): TGTGCCAGTGGACAGGGGAACTCACCCCTCCACTTT.

The table lists this clonotype with many counts. A clone one base away is much larger, so this may be a read error. This chain uses TRBV20-1 with TRBJ1-2; perhaps TRBD1 as D (5 bases). Germline CDR1 and CDR2: DFQATT and SNEGSKA (reference sequence). The CDR3 is 13 amino acids. V was clipped by 6 bases and J by 4 bases, with 15 bases between them. The CDR3 here is CSALVGGGYGYTF. The CDR3 region has the DNA TGCAGTGCCTTGGTTGGGGGGGGCTATGGCTACACCTTC.